The rows below give T cell receptor beta chains drawn from one sample of a study of spatial heterogeneity in lung cancer. TCRdb re-called the 5' RACE reads through MiXCR, storing one row per CDR3 protein. The sample holds some 100,000 distinct CDR3 sequences, more than 10% seen once. The source was PBMCs, collected at surgery. The origin of the receptors is a male donor with early-stage non-small cell lung cancer. CDR3s include the opening cysteine and the closing phenylalanine or tryptophan. A D gene is named only where the DNA matches it firmly. For some rows the clone size is stated as once, few or many, or as a class when expanded; others skip it.

once | TRBD1 | TRBJ2-3 | TRBV20-1 | CSAPPRQGDADTQYF | TGCAGTGCTCCGCCCCGCCAGGGGGACGCAGATACGCAGTATTTT
. | TRBD2 | TRBJ2-1 | TRBV12-3/TRBV12-4 | CASIPGLAENNEQFF | TGTGCCAGCATCCCCGGGCTAGCGGAAAACAATGAGCAGTTCTTC
many | . | TRBJ2-1 | TRBV4-3 | CASSLLRAHNEQFF | TGCGCCAGCAGCCTCCTACGGGCCCACAATGAGCAGTTCTTC
. | TRBD1 | TRBJ1-5 | TRBV30 | CAWRGQGFNQPQHF | TGTGCCTGGAGGGGACAGGGGTTCAATCAGCCCCAGCATTTT
few | . | TRBJ2-4 | TRBV7-9 | CASSLGSTGNIQYF | TGTGCCAGCAGCTTAGGGTCGACGGGAAACATTCAGTACTTC
few | . | TRBJ2-7 | TRBV20-1 | CSASRTPGRGRSYEQYF | TGCAGTGCTAGTCGGACACCCGGTCGGGGAAGGAGCTACGAGCAGTACTTC
few | . | TRBJ2-3 | TRBV5-6 | CASNSPVSTDTQYF | TGTGCCAGCAACTCCCCGGTTTCCACAGATACGCAGTATTTT
. | . | TRBJ1-5 | TRBV12-3/TRBV12-4 | CASSFDVSNQPQHF | TGTGCCAGCAGTTTCGACGTTAGCAATCAGCCCCAGCATTTT
few | TRBD2 | TRBJ2-7 | TRBV6-2/TRBV6-3 | CASSFGLAGSYEQYF | TGTGCCAGCAGTTTCGGACTAGCAGGCTCCTACGAGCAGTACTTC
few | . | TRBJ1-5 | TRBV7-6 | CASSLRGGGSHQPQHF | TGTGCCAGCAGCCTCAGGGGTGGAGGCTCACATCAGCCCCAGCATTTT
. | . | TRBJ2-2 | TRBV2 | CASSSTFRDTGELFF | TGTGCCAGCAGTTCTACATTCAGGGACACCGGGGAGCTGTTTTTT
. | . | TRBJ1-1 | TRBV10-3 | CAISDRTPNTEAFF | TGTGCCATCAGCGACAGGACCCCGAACACTGAAGCTTTCTTT
many | . | TRBJ1-1 | TRBV3-1 | CASSHKSRNTEAFF | TGTGCCAGCAGCCATAAAAGTCGGAACACTGAAGCTTTCTTT
many | TRBD2 | TRBJ2-1 | TRBV5-1 | CASSGTSGGYNEQFF | TGCGCCAGCAGCGGGACTAGCGGGGGGTACAATGAGCAGTTCTTC
few | . | TRBJ2-5 | TRBV12-3/TRBV12-4 | CASSFDRSEQTQYF | TGTGCCAGCAGTTTCGACCGCTCAGAGCAGACCCAGTACTTC
many | . | TRBJ2-1 | TRBV20-1 | CSARANEQFF | TGCAGTGCTAGAGCCAATGAGCAGTTCTTC
. | . | TRBJ2-3 | TRBV20-1 | CSAREGREGTDTQYF | TGCAGTGCTAGAGAAGGCCGGGAAGGCACAGATACGCAGTATTTT
. | . | TRBJ1-2 | TRBV6-1 | CASSEEPRLGYTF | TGTGCCAGCAGTGAAGAGCCCCGACTAGGCTACACCTTC
many | TRBD1 | TRBJ2-7 | TRBV5-1 | CASSSTGESSYEQYF | TGCGCCAGCAGCTCAACAGGGGAAAGCTCCTACGAGCAGTACTTC
few | TRBD1 | TRBJ1-1 | TRBV6-5 | CASSRGQVNTEAFF | TGTGCCAGCAGCCGGGGACAGGTGAACACTGAAGCTTTCTTT
few | TRBD2 | TRBJ2-5 | TRBV5-4 | CASSLRSGLQETQYF | TGTGCCAGCAGCTTGCGTAGCGGGTTACAAGAGACCCAGTACTTC
few | . | TRBJ1-4 | TRBV10-3 | CAISDGTNEKLFF | TGTGCCATCAGTGACGGAACTAATGAAAAACTGTTTTTT
. | . | TRBJ1-2 | TRBV7-2 | CASSPWTPNYGYTF | TGTGCCAGCAGCCCCTGGACACCGAACTATGGCTACACCTTC
. | TRBD2 | TRBJ2-2 | TRBV24-1 | CATGDSGGTNTGELFF | TGTGCCACCGGGGATAGCGGGGGGACGAACACCGGGGAGCTGTTTTTT
. | . | TRBJ2-7 | TRBV29-1 | CSVEDSYSYEQYF | TGCAGCGTTGAGGACAGCTACTCCTACGAGCAGTACTTC
. | . | TRBJ2-2 | TRBV14 | CASSLQYTGELFF | TGTGCCAGCAGCCTTCAGTACACCGGGGAGCTGTTTTTT
. | TRBD2 | TRBJ2-7 | TRBV29-1 | CSARTSSSYEQYF | TGCAGCGCTCGGACTAGTAGCTCCTACGAGCAGTACTTC
medium-sized | . | TRBJ2-1 | TRBV7-2 | CASSSLPSSYNEQFF | TGTGCCAGCAGCTCACTCCCGAGCTCCTACAATGAGCAGTTCTTC
few | . | TRBJ2-2 | TRBV7-9 | CASSLQSSGELFF | TGTGCCAGCAGCTTACAATCTTCCGGGGAGCTGTTTTTT
. | . | TRBJ2-1 | TRBV4-1 | CASSQVYSSSGEQFF | TGCGCCAGCAGCCAAGTGTACTCGTCGAGTGGTGAGCAGTTCTTC
. | . | TRBJ2-3 | TRBV20-1 | CSARSPGADTQYF | TGCAGTGCTAGGTCTCCCGGGGCAGATACGCAGTATTTT
. | . | TRBJ2-5 | TRBV3-1 | CASSQGTATQETQYF | TGTGCCAGCAGCCAAGGGACAGCAACCCAAGAGACCCAGTACTTC
. | TRBD2 | TRBJ2-3 | TRBV6-1 | CASSVASGGPLTQYF | TGTGCCAGCAGTGTGGCTAGCGGGGGCCCGTTAACGCAGTATTTT
few | . | TRBJ2-5 | TRBV15 | CATSRGHGEETQYF | TGTGCCACCAGCAGAGGTCATGGGGAAGAGACCCAGTACTTC
many | TRBD1 | TRBJ1-2 | TRBV12-3/TRBV12-4 | CASSHGTAYGYTF | TGTGCCAGCAGCCACGGGACAGCCTATGGCTACACCTTC
. | . | TRBJ2-1 | TRBV7-3 | CASSPTQGDEQFF | TGTGCCAGCAGCCCCACGCAGGGTGATGAGCAGTTCTTC
. | TRBD1 | TRBJ2-1 | TRBV18 | CASSPWGQGSRSNEQFF | TGTGCCAGCTCACCTTGGGGACAGGGAAGTAGGTCCAATGAGCAGTTCTTC
. | . | TRBJ2-1 | TRBV6-5 | CASSYSIGTSYNEQFF | TGTGCCAGCAGTTACTCGATTGGGACCTCCTACAATGAGCAGTTCTTC
few | . | TRBJ2-5 | TRBV12-3/TRBV12-4 | CASSLAGPPETQYF | TGTGCCAGCAGTTTGGCGGGGCCTCCAGAGACCCAGTACTTC
. | TRBD2 | TRBJ2-2 | TRBV7-2 | CASSPLGGGGSGELFF | TGTGCCAGCAGCCCCCTAGGCGGGGGGGGATCCGGGGAGCTGTTTTTT
. | . | TRBJ2-1 | TRBV6-6 | CASSYSFIF | TGTGCCAGCAGTTACTCGTTTATCTTC
few | . | TRBJ1-4 | TRBV18 | CASSPGGDEKLFF | TGTGCCAGCTCACCCGGTGGGGATGAAAAACTGTTTTTT
many | TRBD1 | TRBJ1-1 | TRBV6-5 | CASRDTGGLNTEAFF | TGTGCCAGCAGAGATACAGGGGGATTAAACACTGAAGCTTTCTTT
few | . | TRBJ2-7 | TRBV19 | CARGRDQLDDEQYF | TGTGCCAGAGGGCGCGACCAGCTGGACGACGAGCAGTACTTC